This is a list of T cell receptor beta chains from one sample in a study of CD8 T cells in Susac syndrome. TCRdb re-derived calls from the immunoSEQ multiplex PCR reads in MiXCR, one entry per CDR3 protein. The sample consists of around 160,000 distinct CDR3 sequences, about 94% of them appearing once. Source material: CD4+ T cells from PBMCs. Source of these receptors: a human donor in good health. CDR3s include the opening cysteine and the closing phenylalanine or tryptophan. A D gene is named only where the DNA matches it firmly. Part of the rows lack a size; the others show once, few, many or a class for expanded clones.

cdr3_aa cdr3_nt clone_size v_call d_call j_call
CASSQGGPGLAGKETQYF TGCGCCAGCAGCCAAGGAGGGCCGGGACTAGCGGGGAAAGAGACCCAGTACTTC - TRBV4-1 TRBD2 TRBJ2-5
CASSATLNTGELFF TGTGCCAGCAGCGCGACCCTGAACACCGGGGAGCTGTTTTTT - TRBV2 - TRBJ2-2
CASSLRGPGRTYEQYF TGTGCCAGCAGCTTGAGGGGTCCGGGACGGACCTACGAGCAGTACTTC - TRBV5-4 - TRBJ2-7
CASSLPPYNEQFF TGCGCCAGCAGCTTGCCCCCCTACAATGAGCAGTTCTTC - TRBV5-1 - TRBJ2-1
CASSLGTSGGGDTQYF TGTGCCAGCAGCTTAGGAACTAGCGGGGGCGGGGATACGCAGTATTTT - TRBV7-2 TRBD2 TRBJ2-3
CSASNAEETQYF TGCAGTGCTAGTAATGCGGAAGAGACCCAGTACTTC - TRBV20-1 - TRBJ2-5
CASSLAEGTEAFF TGTGCCAGCAGCCTAGCCGAAGGGACTGAAGCTTTCTTT - TRBV11-1 - TRBJ1-1
CSVRQGQGWTGELFF TGCAGCGTCCGCCAGGGACAGGGGTGGACCGGGGAGCTGTTTTTT - TRBV29-1 TRBD1 TRBJ2-2
CASSQDDSDTGELFF TGCGCCAGCAGCCAAGACGACAGCGACACCGGGGAGCTGTTTTTT - TRBV4-1 - TRBJ2-2
CASSPRTGEDYGYTF TGTGCCAGCTCACCTCGGACAGGGGAGGACTATGGCTACACCTTC once TRBV18 TRBD1 TRBJ1-2
CASSAGTAYGYTF TGTGCCAGCAGTGCTGGGACTGCCTATGGCTACACCTTC few TRBV12-3/TRBV12-4 - TRBJ1-2
CASSLTDRVKDTQYF TGTGCCAGCAGCTTGACCGACAGGGTGAAAGATACGCAGTATTTT - TRBV5-6 TRBD1 TRBJ2-3
CASSLEGNEQYF TGTGCCAGCAGTTTAGAAGGGAACGAGCAGTACTTC few TRBV12-3/TRBV12-4 - TRBJ2-7
CASSLLGLVGYQETQYF TGTGCCAGCAGTTTATTGGGACTAGTCGGGTACCAAGAGACCCAGTACTTC - TRBV27 TRBD2 TRBJ2-5
CATSEAGRPGELFF TGTGCCACCAGTGAGGCAGGGAGGCCCGGGGAGCTGTTTTTT - TRBV24-1 - TRBJ2-2
CASSVGGGTKSNQPQHF TGTGCCAGCAGCGTAGGTGGCGGTACGAAAAGCAATCAGCCCCAGCATTTT - TRBV9 - TRBJ1-5
CASSRGSGGANEQFF TGTGCCAGCAGCCGAGGTAGCGGGGGGGCCAATGAGCAGTTCTTC - TRBV3-1 TRBD2 TRBJ2-1
CSALRGTSSGGYTF TGCAGCGCGCTCCGGGGGACGTCCTCTGGGGGCTACACCTTC - TRBV29-1 - TRBJ1-2
CASSLVFSSYNEQFF TGTGCCAGCAGCTTAGTCTTCTCCTCCTACAATGAGCAGTTCTTC - TRBV11-2 - TRBJ2-1
CASSRGEGSDQPQHF TGCGCCAGCAGCCGGGGAGAGGGGTCGGATCAGCCCCAGCATTTT - TRBV5-1 - TRBJ1-5
CATSRGTKNIQYF TGTGCCACCTCTAGAGGAACCAAAAACATTCAGTACTTC - TRBV3-1 - TRBJ2-4
CASSHPTGTGGHEQYF TGCGCCAGCAGCCACCCGACGGGGACAGGGGGCCACGAGCAGTACTTC - TRBV4-1 TRBD1 TRBJ2-7
CASSFVRDTEAFF TGCGCCAGCAGCTTCGTCAGGGACACTGAAGCTTTCTTT - TRBV5-1 - TRBJ1-1
CSAGGQMNTEAFF TGCAGTGCCGGGGGACAGATGAACACTGAAGCTTTCTTT - TRBV20-1 TRBD1 TRBJ1-1
CASSQTSGGDTQYF TGTGCCAGCAGCCAGACTAGCGGGGGTGATACGCAGTATTTT - TRBV3-1 TRBD2 TRBJ2-3
CASSKWQGTDTGELFF TGTGCCAGCAGCAAATGGCAGGGGACCGACACCGGGGAGCTGTTTTTT - TRBV7-9 - TRBJ2-2
CASSYTPQGSYEQYF TGTGCCAGCAGTTACACGCCTCAGGGGTCCTACGAGCAGTACTTC - TRBV6-6 - TRBJ2-7
CASSYTSRGLGADTQYF TGTGCCAGCAGTTACACGAGTCGGGGACTAGGTGCAGATACGCAGTATTTT - TRBV6-5 TRBD2 TRBJ2-3
CATSRGGLAQETQYF TGTGCCACCAGCAGGGGAGGACTAGCGCAAGAGACCCAGTACTTC - TRBV15 TRBD2 TRBJ2-5